The 2 T cell receptor beta chains given below trace back to one sample, sequenced in a study of cytomegalovirus exposure and HLA in healthy donors. A multiplex PCR was run with 60 Vbeta primers and 13 Jbeta primers. Produced via immunoSEQ multiplex PCR; TCRdb's table is partial and in-frame only. The repertoire holds 150,000 or so clones, around four fifths seen once, with 1% in the top ten. Sequencing was done on a sample of PBMCs. The source of these receptors is a woman aged 50 to 65 in good health and CMV-seropositive.

The V and J genes are TRBV5-1 and TRBJ2-3; 8 positions agree with TRBD1. Germline V gene sequence: CDR1 SGHRS, CDR2 YFSETQ. The CDR3 has 13 amino acids. V lost 4 bases and J lost 11; bases outside the gene matches: 9. CDR3 DNA sequence: TGCGCCAGCAGCCTCGACAGGGGAATAATGCAGTATTTT. It translates to CASSLDRGIMQYF. The variable domain in full, completed from reference TRBV5-1 and TRBJ2-3, reads KAGVTQTPRYLIKTRGQQVTLSCSPISGHRSVSWYQQTPGQGLQFLFEYFSETQRNKGNFPGRFSGRQFSNSRSEMNVSTLELGDSALYLCASSLDRGIMQYFGPGTRLTVL.

The gene calls are TRBV5-1 and TRBJ2-7, with unresolved D. Trimming shortened V by 1 base and J by 2 bases, and 10 bases separated the two germline ends. Germline CDR1 SGHRS, CDR2 YFSETQ. The CDR3 has 14 residues. In DNA form, the CDR3 reads TGCGCCAGCAGCTTGAGAGGAGTCACCTACGAGCAGTACTTC. It yields the protein CASSLRGVTYEQYF.